This TCR beta chain is from a study of blood T cells in healthy people across ages. The authors ran a second PCR of about 7 to 11 cycles using a sample-barcoded 5' primer and a J-beta primer mix. A single record per CDR3 protein comes from TCRdb applying MiXCR to the 5' RACE reads. The profile shows roughly 800,000 distinct CDR3 sequences, roughly 64% of them singletons. The V end lost 3 bases, the J end lost 1 base, and 10 bases lay between the germline ends. Germline V gene sequence: CDR1 LNHNV, CDR2 YYDKDF (reference sequence). CDR3 length: 14 residues. The chain employs TRBV15 and TRBJ2-7; D perhaps matches TRBD2 (6 bases). This clonotype originated in a young man in good health. Specimen: blood. This CDR3 is CATSRSGASYEQYF. DNA of the CDR3: TGTGCCACCAGCAGGTCGGGAGCATCCTACGAGCAGTACTTC.